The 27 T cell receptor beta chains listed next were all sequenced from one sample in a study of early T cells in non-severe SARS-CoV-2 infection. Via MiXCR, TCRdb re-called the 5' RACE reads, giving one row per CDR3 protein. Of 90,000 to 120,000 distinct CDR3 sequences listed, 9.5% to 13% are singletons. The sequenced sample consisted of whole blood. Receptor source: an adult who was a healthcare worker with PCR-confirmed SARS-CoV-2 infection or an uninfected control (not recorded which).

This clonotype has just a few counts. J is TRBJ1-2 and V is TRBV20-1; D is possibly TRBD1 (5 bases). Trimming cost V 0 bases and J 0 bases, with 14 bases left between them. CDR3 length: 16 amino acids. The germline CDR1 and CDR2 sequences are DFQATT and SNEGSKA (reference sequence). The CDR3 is CSARDQGRIPNYGYTF. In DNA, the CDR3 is TGCAGTGCTAGAGATCAGGGAAGGATCCCTAACTATGGCTACACCTTC.

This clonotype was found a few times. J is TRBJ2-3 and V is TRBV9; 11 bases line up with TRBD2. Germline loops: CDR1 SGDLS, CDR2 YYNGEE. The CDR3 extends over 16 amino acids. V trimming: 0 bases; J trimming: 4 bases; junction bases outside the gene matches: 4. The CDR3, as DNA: TGTGCCAGCAGCGTAGGAACTAGCGGGAGCGCAGATACGCAGTATTTT. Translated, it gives CASSVGTSGSADTQYF.

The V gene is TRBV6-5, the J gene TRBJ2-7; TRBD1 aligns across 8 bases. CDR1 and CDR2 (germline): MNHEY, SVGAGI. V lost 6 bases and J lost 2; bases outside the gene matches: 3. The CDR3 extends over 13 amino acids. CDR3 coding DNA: TGTGCCAGCAGCCCGGACAGGGCCTACGAGCAGTACTTC. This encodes CASSPDRAYEQYF.

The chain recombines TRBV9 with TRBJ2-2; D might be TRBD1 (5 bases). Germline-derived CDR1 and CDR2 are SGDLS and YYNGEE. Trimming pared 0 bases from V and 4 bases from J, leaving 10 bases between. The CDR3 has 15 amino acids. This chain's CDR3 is CASSVVTGSTGELFF. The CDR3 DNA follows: TGTGCCAGCAGCGTAGTAACAGGATCCACCGGGGAGCTGTTTTTT.

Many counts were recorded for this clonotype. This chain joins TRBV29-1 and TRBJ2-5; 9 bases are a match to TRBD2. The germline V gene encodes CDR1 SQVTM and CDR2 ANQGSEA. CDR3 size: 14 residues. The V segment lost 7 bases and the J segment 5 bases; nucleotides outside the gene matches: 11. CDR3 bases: TGCAGCGCCCGTTCTAGCGGGAAAGAGGAGACCCAGTACTTC. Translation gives CSARSSGKEETQYF.

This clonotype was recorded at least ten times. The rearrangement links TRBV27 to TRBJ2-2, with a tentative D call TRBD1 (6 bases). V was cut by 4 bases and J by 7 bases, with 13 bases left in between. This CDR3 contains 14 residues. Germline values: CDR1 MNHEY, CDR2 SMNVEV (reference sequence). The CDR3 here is CASSSLTGNGELFF. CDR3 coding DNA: TGTGCCAGCAGTTCCCTAACAGGGAACGGGGAGCTGTTTTTT.

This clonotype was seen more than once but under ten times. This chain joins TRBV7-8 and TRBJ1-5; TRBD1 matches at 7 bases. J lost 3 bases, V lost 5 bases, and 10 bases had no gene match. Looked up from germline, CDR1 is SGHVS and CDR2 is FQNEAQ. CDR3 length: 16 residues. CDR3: CASSPGQAYNNQPQHF. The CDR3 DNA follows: TGTGCCAGCAGCCCCGGACAGGCTTATAACAATCAGCCCCAGCATTTT. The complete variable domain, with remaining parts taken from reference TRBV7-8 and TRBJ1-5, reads GAGVSQSPRYKVAKRGQDVALRCDPISGHVSLFWYQQALGQGPEFLTYFQNEAQLDKSGLPSDRFFAERPEGSVSTLKIQRTQQEDSAVYLCASSPGQAYNNQPQHFGDGTRLSIL.

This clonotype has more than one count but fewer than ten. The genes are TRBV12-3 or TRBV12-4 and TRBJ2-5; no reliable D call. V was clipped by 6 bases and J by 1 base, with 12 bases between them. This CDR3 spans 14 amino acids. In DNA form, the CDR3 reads TGTGCCAGCAGATTTCTGGGTGGCCAAGAGACCCAGTACTTC. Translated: CASRFLGGQETQYF.

In nucleotides, the CDR3 is TGTGCCAGCAGTCCCCCTCCCTCCTACGAGCAGTACTTC. This sequence encodes CASSPPPSYEQYF. The rearrangement joins TRBV28 to TRBJ2-7, with D hard to call. There are 13 residues in the CDR3. The V gene's germline CDR1 is MDHEN and CDR2 SYDVKM. V lost 5 bases and J 0 bases, leaving 8 bases between the germline ends.

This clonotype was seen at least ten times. In nucleotides, the CDR3 is TGTGCCAGCAGCCTGTACAATCAGCCCCAGCATTTT. It translates to CASSLYNQPQHF. V usage is TRBV3-1 and J usage is TRBJ1-5; D is ambiguous. Germline loops: CDR1 LGHDT, CDR2 YNNKEL (reference sequence). V was trimmed by 4 bases and J by 3 bases, leaving 4 bases between them. The CDR3 contains 12 residues.

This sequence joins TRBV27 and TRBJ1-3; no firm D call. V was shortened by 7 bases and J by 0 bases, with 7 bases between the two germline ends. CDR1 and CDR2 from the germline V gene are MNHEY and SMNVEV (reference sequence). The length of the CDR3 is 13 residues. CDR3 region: CASKFHSGNTIYF. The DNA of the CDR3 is TGTGCCAGCAAGTTCCACTCTGGAAACACCATATATTTT.

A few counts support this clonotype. The CDR3 bases are TGTGCCAGCAGCTTGGCCCAGGCGAGCACAGATACGCAGTATTTT. It codes for CASSLAQASTDTQYF. The rearrangement uses TRBV11-2 and TRBJ2-3; D call uncertain. Germline loops: CDR1 SGHAT, CDR2 FQNNGV. The CDR3 consists of 15 residues. V dropped 3 bases and J dropped 0 bases, with 10 bases sitting between them.

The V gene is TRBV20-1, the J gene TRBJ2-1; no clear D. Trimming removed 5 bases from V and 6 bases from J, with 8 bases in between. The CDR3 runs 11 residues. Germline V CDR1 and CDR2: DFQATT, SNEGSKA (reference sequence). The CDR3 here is CSAFRGNEQFF. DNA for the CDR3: TGCAGTGCTTTTAGAGGCAATGAGCAGTTCTTC.

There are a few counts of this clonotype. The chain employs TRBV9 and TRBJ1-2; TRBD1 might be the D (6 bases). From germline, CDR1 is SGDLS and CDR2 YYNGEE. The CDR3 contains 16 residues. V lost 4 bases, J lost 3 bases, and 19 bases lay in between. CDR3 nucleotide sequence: TGTGCCAGCAGCCTAACTCAGGGGAAGCTTGACTATGGCTACACCTTC. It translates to CASSLTQGKLDYGYTF.

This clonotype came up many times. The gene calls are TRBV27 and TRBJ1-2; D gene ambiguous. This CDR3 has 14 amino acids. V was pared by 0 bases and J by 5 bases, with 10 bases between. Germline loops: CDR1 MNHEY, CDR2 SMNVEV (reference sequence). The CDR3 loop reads CASSLSWAGYGYTF. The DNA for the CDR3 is TGTGCCAGCAGTTTATCGTGGGCCGGGTATGGCTACACCTTC.

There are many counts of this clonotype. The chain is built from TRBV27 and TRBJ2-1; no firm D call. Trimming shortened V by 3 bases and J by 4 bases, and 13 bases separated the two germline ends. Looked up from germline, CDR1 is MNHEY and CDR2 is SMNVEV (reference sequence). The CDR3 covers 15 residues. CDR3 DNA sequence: TGTGCCAGCAGTTTGATAGGGTTGGGGTACAATGAGCAGTTCTTC. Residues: CASSLIGLGYNEQFF.

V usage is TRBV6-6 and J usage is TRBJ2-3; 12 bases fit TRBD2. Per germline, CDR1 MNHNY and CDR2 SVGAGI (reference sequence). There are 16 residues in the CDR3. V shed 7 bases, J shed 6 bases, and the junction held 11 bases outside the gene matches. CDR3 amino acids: CASIETSGSPEDTQYF. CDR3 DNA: TGTGCCAGCATCGAGACTAGCGGGAGTCCTGAGGATACGCAGTATTTT.

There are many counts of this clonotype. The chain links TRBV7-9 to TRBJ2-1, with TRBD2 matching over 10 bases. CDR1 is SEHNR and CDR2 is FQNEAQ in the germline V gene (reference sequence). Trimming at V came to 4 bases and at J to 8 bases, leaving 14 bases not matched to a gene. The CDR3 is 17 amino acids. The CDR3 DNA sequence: TGTGCCAGCAGCTCACGAGGGCTAGCGGGAGATTTGTATGAGCAGTTCTTC. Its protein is CASSSRGLAGDLYEQFF.

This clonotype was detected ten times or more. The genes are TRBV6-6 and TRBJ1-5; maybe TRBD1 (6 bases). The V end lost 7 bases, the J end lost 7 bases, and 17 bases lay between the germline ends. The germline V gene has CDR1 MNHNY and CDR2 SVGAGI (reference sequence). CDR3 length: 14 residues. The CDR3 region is CASNSGGAIQPQHF. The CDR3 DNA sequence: TGTGCCAGCAATTCCGGGGGGGCAATACAGCCCCAGCATTTT.

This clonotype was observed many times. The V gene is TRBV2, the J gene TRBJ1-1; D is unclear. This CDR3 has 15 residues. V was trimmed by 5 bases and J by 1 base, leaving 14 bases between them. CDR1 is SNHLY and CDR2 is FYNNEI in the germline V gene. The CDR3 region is CASSPSRVQNTEAFF. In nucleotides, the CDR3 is TGTGCCAGCAGTCCGTCGAGAGTGCAGAACACTGAAGCTTTCTTT. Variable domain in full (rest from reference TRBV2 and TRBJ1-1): EPEVTQTPSHQVTQMGQEVILRCVPISNHLYFYWYRQILGQKVEFLVSFYNNEISEKSEIFDDQFSVERPDGSNFTLKIRSTKLEDSAMYFCASSPSRVQNTEAFFGQGTRLTVV.

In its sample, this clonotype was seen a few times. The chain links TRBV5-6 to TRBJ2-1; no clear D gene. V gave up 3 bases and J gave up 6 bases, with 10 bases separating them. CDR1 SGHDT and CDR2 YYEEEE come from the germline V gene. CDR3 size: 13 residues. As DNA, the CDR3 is TGTGCCAGCAGCTCCATAGGTGTCAATGAGCAGTTCTTC. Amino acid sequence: CASSSIGVNEQFF.

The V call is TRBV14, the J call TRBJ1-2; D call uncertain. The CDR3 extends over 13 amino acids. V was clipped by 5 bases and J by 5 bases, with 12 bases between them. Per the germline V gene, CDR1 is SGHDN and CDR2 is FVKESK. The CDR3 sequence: CASSTRTVYGYTF. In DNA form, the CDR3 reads TGTGCCAGCAGCACCCGGACGGTTTATGGCTACACCTTC.

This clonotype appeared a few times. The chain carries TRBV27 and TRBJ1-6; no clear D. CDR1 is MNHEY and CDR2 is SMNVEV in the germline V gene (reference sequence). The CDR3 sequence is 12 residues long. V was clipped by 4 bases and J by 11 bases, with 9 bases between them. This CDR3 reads CASSSLQPPLHF. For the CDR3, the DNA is TGTGCCAGCAGTTCCCTCCAACCACCCCTCCACTTT.

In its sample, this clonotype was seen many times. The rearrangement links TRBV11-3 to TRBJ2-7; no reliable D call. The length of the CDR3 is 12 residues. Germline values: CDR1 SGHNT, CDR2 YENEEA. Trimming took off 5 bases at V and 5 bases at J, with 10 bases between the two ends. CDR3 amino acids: CASSRPRNEQYF. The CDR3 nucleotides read TGTGCCAGCAGCCGCCCACGGAACGAGCAGTACTTC.

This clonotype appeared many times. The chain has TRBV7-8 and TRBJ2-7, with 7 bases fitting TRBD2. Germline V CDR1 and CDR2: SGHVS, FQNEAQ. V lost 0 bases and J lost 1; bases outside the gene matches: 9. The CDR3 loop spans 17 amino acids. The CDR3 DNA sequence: TGTGCCAGCAGCTTAGCCGTCCTATCTAGCGGATCCTACGAGCAGTACTTC. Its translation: CASSLAVLSSGSYEQYF.

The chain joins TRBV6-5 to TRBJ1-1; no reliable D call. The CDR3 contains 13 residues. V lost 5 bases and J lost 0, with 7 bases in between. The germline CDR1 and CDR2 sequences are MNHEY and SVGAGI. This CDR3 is CASSKTMNTEAFF. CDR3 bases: TGTGCCAGCAGTAAGACCATGAACACTGAAGCTTTCTTT.

In nucleotides, the CDR3 is TGCAGCGTTGTAGAGCTCAGCGACGAGCAGTACTTC. Its protein is CSVVELSDEQYF. This sequence joins TRBV29-1 and TRBJ2-7; D unresolved. Germline lookup yields CDR1 SQVTM and CDR2 ANQGSEA. Trimming removed 4 bases from V and 5 bases from J, with 12 bases in between. CDR3 length equals 12 residues.